This is a list of T cell receptor beta chains from one sample in a study of CD8+CD57+ T cells in acquired aplastic anemia. From the reads, TCRdb called clonotypes with MiXCR, one entry per CDR3 protein. This table holds a few hundred thousand distinct CDR3 sequences, 55% to 70% found once. Input material: sorted CD4+, CD8+, or CD8+CD57+ T cells (not recorded which) from PBMCs. These TCRs come from a human donor in good health, serving as a control. Both conserved end residues are part of each CDR3. The order of the fields is CDR3 length, V gene, clone size, J gene, D gene, CDR3 protein, CDR3 DNA. The D gene is left open where the match is weak. The size entry is marked missing in some rows and otherwise reads once, few, many or a size class.

12,TRBV5-8,many,TRBJ2-5,.,CASSWIGETQYF,TGTGCCAGCAGCTGGATAGGAGAGACCCAGTACTTC
13,TRBV10-1,few,TRBJ1-6,.,CASITGRVSPLHF,TGCGCCAGCATTACCGGACGGGTTTCACCCCTCCACTTT
9,TRBV10-1,.,TRBJ2-7,.,CATSAGAKF,TGCGCCACCAGTGCCGGTGCTAAGTTC
14,TRBV10-2,.,TRBJ1-5,.,CASSETLGWEPQHF,TGCGCCAGCAGTGAGACTCTGGGGTGGGAGCCCCAGCATTTT
14,TRBV6-5,.,TRBJ1-2,.,CASSGTQAPYGYTF,TGTGCCAGCAGTGGGACTCAGGCTCCATATGGCTACACCTTC
17,TRBV5-6,.,TRBJ1-5,.,CASSLAFGGVGNQPQHF,TGTGCCAGCAGCTTGGCGTTCGGGGGGGTAGGCAATCAGCCCCAGCATTTT
14,TRBV12-3/TRBV12-4,many,TRBJ2-5,.,CASSPTEYQETQYF,TGTGCCAGCAGCCCGACGGAATACCAAGAGACCCAGTACTTC
14,TRBV7-2,.,TRBJ2-7,.,CASSTGTGNNQPQF,TGCGCCAGCAGCACCGGAACGGGGAACAACCAGCCCCAGTTC
14,TRBV2,.,TRBJ2-7,.,CASSVLGGGYEQYF,TGTGCCAGCAGCGTATTAGGGGGGGGGTACGAGCAGTACTTC
16,TRBV7-3,many,TRBJ2-1,.,CASSLTRGSSCNEQFF,TGTGCCAGCAGCTTAACCCGGGGCAGTTCCTGCAATGAGCAGTTCTTC
14,TRBV19,few,TRBJ2-7,.,CASSRLMGRGEQYF,TGTGCCAGTAGTCGGCTAATGGGACGGGGCGAGCAGTACTTC
16,TRBV2,.,TRBJ2-2,.,CASSLTAGTNQPEQFF,TGTGCCAGCAGCTTAACGGCAGGTACGAACCAGCCCGAGCAGTTTTTT
14,TRBV7-9,.,TRBJ1-1,.,CASSLAGGGNYDEF,TGTGCCAGCAGCTTAGCAGGGGGGGGGAACTACGATGAGTTT
14,TRBV2,.,TRBJ1-2,.,CATGPGQGPNGYTF,TGTGCCACTGGCCCAGGTCAAGGCCCCAACGGCTACACCTTC
14,TRBV7-2,.,TRBJ2-2,.,CASSVVDKGEELYF,TGTGCTAGCAGCGTAGTAGACAAGGGCGAGGAGCTGTATTTT
15,TRBV19,.,TRBJ2-5,TRBD1,CASSTRTGSYETQHF,TGTGCCAGTAGTACCAGGACAGGGAGTTACGAGACCCAGCATTTC
15,TRBV5-1,many,TRBJ2-1,.,CASSQTSSESNEQFF,TGCGCCAGCAGCCAAACTAGCTCGGAGAGCAATGAGCAGTTCTTC
14,TRBV7-2,.,TRBJ1-6,.,CASSYGGTKSPFQF,TGTGCCAGCAGCTACGGGGGGACCAAATCACCCTTCCAATTT
14,TRBV9,.,TRBJ1-2,.,CASSRTGTIYGYTF,TGTGCCAGCAGTCGGACCGGGACGATCTATGGCTACACCTTC
10,TRBV24-1,.,TRBJ1-5,.,CATIQGAQHF,TGTGCCACCATCCAAGGAGCCCAGCATTTT
14,TRBV12-3/TRBV12-4,.,TRBJ1-1,.,CASSESGARTEAFF,TGCGCCAGCAGTGAAAGCGGGGCGAGGACTGAAGCTTTCTTT
13,TRBV7-2,.,TRBJ2-3,.,CASSVGLEDTQYF,TGTGCCAGCAGCGTGGGTTTGGAAGATACGCAGTATTTT
16,TRBV7-2,.,TRBJ2-7,TRBD2,CASSLGLAGGVNEQYF,TGTGCCAGCAGCTTAGGACTAGCGGGGGGGGTAAACGAGCAGTACTTC
15,TRBV5-1,.,TRBJ1-5,.,CASSLEGGIGQPQHF,TGCGCCAGCAGCTTGGAGGGGGGTATAGGTCAGCCCCAGCATTTT
14,TRBV20-1,.,TRBJ2-2,.,CSARGIGETGELFF,TGCAGTGCTAGAGGCATTGGTGAGACAGGGGAGCTGTTTTTT
11,TRBV11-3,.,TRBJ2-7,.,CASSGEERQYF,TGTGCCAGCAGTGGGGAAGAGCGTCAGTACTTC
14,TRBV5-5,.,TRBJ1-6,.,CASSLAGNNSPLHF,TGTGCCAGCAGCTTGGCGGGCAATAATTCACCCCTCCACTTT
14,TRBV7-2,.,TRBJ2-5,.,CASNFREAQGHQYF,TGTGCCAGCAACTTTAGAGAAGCCCAAGGTCACCAGTACTTC
17,TRBV11-2,.,TRBJ2-3,.,CASSQGCQGSNFDTQYF,TGTGCCAGCAGCCAAGGGTGTCAGGGTAGTAATTTTGATACGCAGTATTTT
14,TRBV5-1,.,TRBJ1-1,TRBD1,CASSPTGPSSEAFF,TGCGCCAGCAGCCCGACAGGGCCGTCCTCTGAAGCTTTCTTT
16,TRBV7-2,.,TRBJ2-3,.,CASSLRTATSTDTQYF,TGTGCCAGCAGCTTAAGGACAGCAACTAGCACAGATACGCAGTATTTT
11,TRBV6-5,.,TRBJ1-2,.,CATRADYGYTF,TGTGCCACAAGAGCAGACTATGGCTACACCTTC
14,TRBV4-1,many,TRBJ1-4,TRBD1,CASSHLDRNEKLFF,TGCGCCAGCAGCCATCTGGACAGGAATGAAAAACTGTTTTTT
15,TRBV7-2,.,TRBJ2-7,TRBD2,CASSLGLAGTYEQYF,TGTGCCAGCAGCTTAGGTCTAGCGGGGACCTACGAGCAGTACTTC
11,TRBV9,.,TRBJ2-2,.,CASSVSGGVFF,TGTGCCAGCAGTGTGTCCGGCGGGGTGTTCTTC
15,TRBV7-2,.,TRBJ1-1,.,CATSPYEAKPTDAFF,TGTGCCACCAGCCCATACGAGGCTAAACCGACTGATGCTTTCTTT
13,TRBV7-2,.,TRBJ1-2,.,CASSLPGYYGHSF,TGTGCCAGCAGCTTGCCAGGGTACTATGGCCACTCCTTC
14,TRBV12-3/TRBV12-4,.,TRBJ2-2,.,CASSTSAFSGELFF,TGTGCCAGCAGCACGAGCGCGTTCTCCGGGGAGCTGTTTTTT
12,TRBV7-9,once,TRBJ2-7,.,CASSLVGDGQYF,TGTGCCAGCAGCTTAGTGGGGGACGGGCAGTACTTC
14,TRBV6-2/TRBV6-3,.,TRBJ2-1,TRBD2,CASSTSGVKDTQYF,TGTGCCAGCAGTACTAGCGGGGTGAAAGATACGCAGTATTTC
15,TRBV6-5,once,TRBJ1-1,.,CASRARGTRDTQAFF,TGTGCCAGCAGGGCGCGGGGGACGAGAGATACGCAAGCTTTCTTT
14,TRBV7-9,.,TRBJ1-4,.,CASSLDVGNEKLHF,TGCGCCAGCAGCTTGGACGTTGGAAATGAAAAACTGCATTTT
15,TRBV7-2,once,TRBJ1-6,.,CASSLGPDVSSALHF,TGTGCCAGCAGCCTAGGGCCAGACGTTTCTTCCGCGCTCCACTTT
20,TRBV4-2,.,TRBJ2-3,TRBD2,CASSQDSGGLAGGRTDTQYF,TGTGCCAGCAGCCAAGATTCGGGGGGACTAGCGGGGGGGCGCACAGATACGCAGTATTTT
14,TRBV14,once,TRBJ2-3,TRBD2,CASSLTSGTDTQYF,TGTGCCAGCAGCCTGACTAGCGGAACAGATACGCAGTATTTT